The source of this T cell receptor (beta chain) is a study of T cell repertoires in MIS-A myocarditis (dated by TCRdb to about 2022). The QIAamp DNA FFPE kit was used to extract genomic DNA from formalin-fixed paraffin-embedded autopsy tissue. The V and J ends are trimmed by 0 bases and 12 bases, leaving 9 bases between them. The CDR3 holds 11 amino acids from the cysteine to the phenylalanine. CDR3 DNA is the only sequence kept; it has 33 bases, read in frame from the first base. The germline V gene yields SGHRS for CDR1 and YFSETQ for CDR2. TCRbeta CDR3 regions were amplified with the immunoSEQ bias-controlled multiplex PCR and sequenced at high throughput. On the study's bioinformatics: The immunoSEQ vendor pipeline collapsed and filtered the CDR3 sequences so that the abundance and frequency of each unique TCRbeta CDR3 could be quantified. Dominant CDR3 amino acid sequences were clustered with SARS-CoV-2-specific ImmuneCODE TCRbeta sequences by CD-HIT using a 90% global sequence identity threshold. Clones with frequencies of 0.1 to 1 were classed as hyperexpanded, and 0.01 to 0.1 as large. For the dominant clones, CDR3 amino acid sequences and V and J gene assignments were confirmed with MiXCR. The R stringdist package was used to compute Levenshtein distances between the patient clonotypes and the ImmuneCODE hits. TCRdb retrieved this table from immuneACCESS and kept in-frame rearrangements only. Not all clones are present; in checked studies, unresolved V genes account for under half, and no reason is known for the remainder. The V and J calls and clone size are taken from that table; D and trimming were inferred from the DNA. This sample lists about 9,200 clones; around nine tenths were detected once. The top ten constitute approximately 2% of the sample.

Of note for this clone: No antigen is known for it. The sample holds no much larger clone one base away, and base qualities are not on file.

Specimen: thoracic lymph node tissue obtained at autopsy. The chain links TRBV5-1 with TRBJ1-1, with the D gene not confidently named. The receptor was derived from a young man with fulminant myocarditis from multisystem inflammatory syndrome in adults (MIS-A) after COVID-19. The CDR3 here reads CASSLGFESFF. The DNA sequence follows: TGCGCCAGCAGCTTGGGGTTTGAGTCTTTCTTT.